One and the same sample provided the 6 T cell receptor beta chains below, sequenced in a study of T cell repertoires in cytomegalovirus infection. These receptors' antigens are unknown. MiXCR, applied by TCRdb to the reads, yields one record per CDR3 protein. In the table there are tens of thousands of distinct CDR3 sequences, less than 20% of which are singletons. Sequencing was performed on CD8+ T cells from cultured PBMCs, taken from culture after CMV antigen stimulation. These receptors were taken from a human donor in good health (CMV status not recorded). Some clones in this sample may be carry-over from other donors' samples.

The chain is built from TRBV12-3 or TRBV12-4 and TRBJ1-1; no clear D gene. V dropped 2 bases and J dropped 1 base, with 11 bases sitting between them. The CDR3 runs to 15 residues. CDR3 coding DNA: TGTGCCAGCAGTTTAATAAACAGAGGGAACACTGAAGCTTTCTTT. Translating it yields CASSLINRGNTEAFF.

This clonotype was counted a few times. V and J are TRBV28 and TRBJ1-6; D gene ambiguous. V was shortened by 9 bases and J by 2 bases, with 11 bases between the two germline ends. The CDR3 consists of 14 residues. CDR1 MDHEN and CDR2 SYDVKM come from the germline V gene. This CDR3 is CASKGAAYNSPLHF. CDR3 nucleotide sequence: TGTGCCAGTAAGGGTGCGGCCTATAATTCACCCCTCCACTTT.

This sequence joins TRBV15 and TRBJ2-1; D is undetermined. CDR1 is LNHNV, CDR2 YYDKDF, per germline (reference sequence). V dropped 0 bases and J dropped 6 bases, with 21 bases sitting between them. The CDR3 runs 18 residues. The CDR3 is CATSRDSYAASLGNEQFF. The CDR3 bases are TGTGCCACCAGCAGAGACTCTTATGCGGCTAGTCTTGGCAATGAGCAGTTCTTC. Using reference TRBV15 and TRBJ2-1 for the parts outside the CDR3, the full variable domain is DAMVIQNPRYQVTQFGKPVTLSCSQTLNHNVMYWYQQKSSQAPKLLFHYYDKDFNNEADTPDNFQSRRPNTSFCFLDIRSPGLGDTAMYLCATSRDSYAASLGNEQFFGPGTRLTVL.

This clonotype was observed a few times. This chain links TRBV7-2 with TRBJ2-7; 7 positions match TRBD1. Losses at the gene ends were 3 bases for V and 3 bases for J; bases not matched to a gene: 14. Germline lookup yields CDR1 SGHTA and CDR2 FQGNSA. The CDR3 has 17 residues. The DNA of the CDR3 is TGTGCCAGCAGCTTCCCTCGGACAGGAATCCCCAGCTACGAGCAGTACTTC. Translating gives CASSFPRTGIPSYEQYF. The whole variable domain, filled in from reference TRBV7-2 and TRBJ2-7, reads GAGVSQSPSNKVTEKGKDVELRCDPISGHTALYWYRQSLGQGLEFLIYFQGNSAPDKSGLPSDRFSAERTGGSVSTLTIQRTQQEDSAVYLCASSFPRTGIPSYEQYFGPGTRLTVT.

The DNA for the CDR3 is TGCGCCAGCAGGGACGCGGGGCCCTACAATGAGCAGTTCTTC. It encodes CASRDAGPYNEQFF. This chain joins TRBV10-2 and TRBJ2-1; D is possibly TRBD2 (6 bases). The CDR3 loop spans 14 amino acids. Germline V gene sequence: CDR1 WSHSY, CDR2 SAAADI. The germline V and J ends were trimmed by 6 bases and 2 bases, with 11 bases remaining between them.

In its sample, this clonotype was seen a few times. This chain joins TRBV2 and TRBJ1-6; no firm D call. CDR1 SNHLY and CDR2 FYNNEI come from the germline V gene. Trimming removed 7 bases at V and 6 bases at J, with 13 bases between. The CDR3 contains 14 residues. The CDR3 region is CASIGWTTNSPLHF. CDR3 nucleotides: TGTGCCAGCATAGGTTGGACGACTAATTCACCCCTCCACTTT.